These T cell receptor beta chains were read from a single sample in a study of blood T cell repertoires in COVID-19. Using immunoSEQ multiplex PCR, the repertoire was profiled, and TCRdb retains in-frame clones only, with some absent. The sample includes 150,000 to 190,000 clones, roughly 80% of them seen just once. The sequencing input was peripheral blood. Receptors originate from a woman of 80 years or more with acute or convalescent COVID-19. Both conserved end residues are part of each CDR3. D genes are given only for firm matches. Rows give clone size only sometimes, using once, few, many, or a class for an expanded clone.

J	V	size	D	CDR3	DNA
TRBJ1-4	TRBV6-6	NA	TRBD1	CASSYGDRRNEKLFF	TGTGCCAGCAGTTACGGGGACAGGAGAAATGAAAAACTGTTTTTT
TRBJ1-1	TRBV6-2/TRBV6-3	NA	TRBD1	CASSYPTGWNTEAFF	TGTGCCAGCAGTTATCCGACAGGGTGGAACACTGAAGCTTTCTTT
TRBJ2-1	TRBV5-1	NA	TRBD1	CASSWDSNEQFF	TGCGCCAGCAGCTGGGACAGCAATGAGCAGTTCTTC
TRBJ2-5	TRBV7-9	NA	TRBD2	CASSWASGQETQYF	TGTGCCAGCAGCTGGGCTAGCGGCCAAGAGACCCAGTACTTC
TRBJ2-1	TRBV11-3	NA	TRBD2	CASSLGLAGPTKLFF	TGTGCCAGCAGCTTAGGGCTAGCGGGACCCACCAAGTTGTTCTTC
TRBJ1-4	TRBV7-2	NA	NA	CASSDTGFELFF	TGTGCCAGCAGCGATACAGGGTTTGAACTGTTTTTT
TRBJ2-5	TRBV2	NA	TRBD1	CASSGTGAETQYF	TGTGCCAGCAGCGGAACAGGGGCCGAGACCCAGTACTTC
TRBJ2-3	TRBV7-2	few	TRBD2	CASSLGLGPDTQYF	TGTGCCAGCAGCCTCGGACTAGGACCAGATACGCAGTATTTT
TRBJ1-1	TRBV3-1/TRBV3-2	NA	NA	CASSQEGSEAFF	TGTGCCAGCAGCCAAGAAGGGAGTGAAGCTTTCTTT
TRBJ1-5	TRBV3-1/TRBV3-2	few	NA	CASSQGRQPQHF	TGTGCCAGCAGCCAAGGGAGGCAGCCCCAGCATTTT
TRBJ2-7	TRBV11-3	NA	TRBD1	CASSLGGGRSYGQYF	TGTGCCAGCAGCTTAGGAGGGGGCAGATCCTACGGGCAGTACTTC
TRBJ1-2	TRBV18	NA	NA	CASSPLNNYGYTF	TGTGCCAGCTCACCATTAAATAACTATGGCTACACCTTC
TRBJ2-7	TRBV6-6	NA	NA	CASSYSENSYEQYF	TGTGCCAGCAGTTACTCGGAGAACTCCTACGAGCAGTACTTC
TRBJ1-3	TRBV5-5	NA	NA	CASSPGSYSGNTIYF	TGTGCCAGCAGCCCGGGGAGTTACTCTGGAAACACCATATATTTT
TRBJ1-3	TRBV9	NA	NA	CASSPGPGQNTIYF	TGTGCCAGCAGCCCCGGGCCCGGACAGAACACCATATATTTT
TRBJ1-4	TRBV6-6	NA	TRBD1	CASSPGGTGGGLKEKLFF	TGTGCCAGTAGTCCCGGGGGGACAGGGGGCGGTCTTAAGGAAAAACTGTTTTTT
TRBJ2-5	TRBV18	NA	NA	CASSLGTQETQYF	TGTGCCAGCTCACTCGGGACTCAAGAGACCCAGTACTTC
TRBJ2-7	TRBV5-1	NA	TRBD1	CASSLTGQGLSEQYF	TGCGCCAGCAGCTTGACGGGACAGGGATTAAGCGAGCAGTACTTC
TRBJ2-2	TRBV7-2	few	TRBD1	CASSSPGQGTRTGELFF	TGTGCCAGCAGCTCACCGGGACAGGGGACGCGGACCGGGGAGCTGTTTTTT
TRBJ1-1	TRBV30	once	NA	CAWSESFLNTEAFF	TGTGCCTGGAGCGAAAGCTTCCTGAACACTGAAGCTTTCTTT
TRBJ1-1	TRBV6-5	NA	TRBD1	CASSYERQGGEAFF	TGTGCCAGCAGTTACGAAAGACAGGGGGGTGAAGCTTTCTTT
TRBJ2-7	TRBV4-3	few	NA	CASSQVLDRAYEQYF	TGCGCCAGCAGCCAAGTACTCGACAGAGCCTACGAGCAGTACTTC
TRBJ1-4	TRBV9	NA	TRBD1	CASSKRTGTDAEKLFF	TGTGCCAGCAGCAAACGGACAGGGACGGATGCTGAAAAACTGTTTTTT
TRBJ2-3	TRBV3-1/TRBV3-2	NA	NA	CASSQRETDTQYF	TGTGCCAGCAGCCAAAGGGAGACAGATACGCAGTATTTT
TRBJ2-7	TRBV28	many	TRBD1	CASRSAGQGSYEQYF	TGTGCCAGCAGATCCGCGGGACAGGGATCCTACGAGCAGTACTTC
TRBJ2-1	TRBV12-3/TRBV12-4	once	NA	CSSTGVNEQFF	TGCTCCAGCACGGGAGTAAATGAGCAGTTCTTC
TRBJ2-7	TRBV5-1	NA	TRBD1	CASSGTGTYEQYF	TGCGCCAGCAGCGGGACAGGGACCTACGAGCAGTACTTC
TRBJ2-7	TRBV9	NA	NA	CASSVSGTEYEQYF	TGTGCCAGCAGCGTATCGGGGACTGAATACGAGCAGTACTTC
TRBJ2-1	TRBV9	NA	TRBD2	CASSVGTSGGALDEQFF	TGTGCCAGCAGCGTAGGGACTAGCGGGGGGGCCTTAGATGAGCAGTTCTTC